This TCR gamma chain was captured by sequencing in a study of human gamma delta and Vdelta1 T cells (dated by TCRdb to the late 2010s). Broadly, across the study: In this study, the researchers looked at Delta One T cells, which are Vd1+ gamma-delta T cells, to see how well they work as cytotoxic effectors against acute myeloid leukemia. Points the paper makes about the study in general: Polyclonality and broad cytotoxic targeting of acute myeloid leukemia were reported for Delta One T cells.

The CDR3 runs 10 residues from the cysteine to the phenylalanine. The read is trimmed to its CDR3 DNA, 30 bases read in frame from base 1. V lost 3 bases and J lost 11 bases, and the count of bases not matched to a germline gene is 4. CDR1 VENAVY and CDR2 YDSYNSRV were looked up in the germline V gene. A note on this clone: Its specific antigen is unknown. The record has no base qualities; no much larger clone is one base away.

The receptor library was made with PCR. Sequenced on an Illumina MiSeq. TCRdb reran clone calling on the public reads with CATT; rows sharing one DNA sequence were then combined. This sample is represented by about 8,700 gamma-chain clones; around 50% of them were singletons. The ten largest account for 2.5% of the sample. This receptor chain uses TRGV8 and TRGJ1 or TRGJ2. The sequence came from a human donor in good health. The specimen sequenced was Vdelta1 gamma-delta T cells from blood grown in culture (DOT cells). What the cell subset or site label conveys for this sample: Delta One T cells, in vitro expanded/differentiated Vd1+ gamma-delta T cells. The CDR3 region: CATWDYEKLF. Read as DNA, the sequence is TGTGCCACCTGGGATTACGAGAAACTCTTT.